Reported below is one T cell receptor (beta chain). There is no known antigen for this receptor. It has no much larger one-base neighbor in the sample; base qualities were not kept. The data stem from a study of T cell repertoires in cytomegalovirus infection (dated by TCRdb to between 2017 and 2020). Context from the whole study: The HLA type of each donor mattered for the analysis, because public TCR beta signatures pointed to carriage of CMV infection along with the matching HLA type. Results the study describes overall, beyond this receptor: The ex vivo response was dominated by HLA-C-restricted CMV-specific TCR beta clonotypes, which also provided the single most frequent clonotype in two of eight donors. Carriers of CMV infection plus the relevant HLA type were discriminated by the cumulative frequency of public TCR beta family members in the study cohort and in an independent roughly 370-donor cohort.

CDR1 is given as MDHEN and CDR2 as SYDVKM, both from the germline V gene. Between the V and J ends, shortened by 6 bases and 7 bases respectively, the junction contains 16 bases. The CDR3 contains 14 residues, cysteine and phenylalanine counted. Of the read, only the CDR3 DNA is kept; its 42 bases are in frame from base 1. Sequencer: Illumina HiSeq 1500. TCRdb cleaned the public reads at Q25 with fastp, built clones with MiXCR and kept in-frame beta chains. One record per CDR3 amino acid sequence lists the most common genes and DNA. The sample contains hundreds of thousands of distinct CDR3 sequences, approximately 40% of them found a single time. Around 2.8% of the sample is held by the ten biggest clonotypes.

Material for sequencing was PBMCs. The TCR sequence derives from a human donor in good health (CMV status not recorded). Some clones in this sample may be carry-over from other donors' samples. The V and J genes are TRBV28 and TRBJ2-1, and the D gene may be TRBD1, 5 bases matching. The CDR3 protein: CASRSGSFKNEQFF. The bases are TGTGCCAGCAGGTCAGGGTCGTTCAAAAATGAGCAGTTCTTC.